A selection of T cell receptor beta chains follows, all from one sample in a study of regulatory T cells in long-lasting Graves disease. From the multiplex PCR reads, TCRdb called clonotypes with MiXCR, one entry per CDR3 protein. The profile covers roughly 350,000 distinct CDR3 sequences, with about 16% appearing a single time and roughly 21% taken by the ten largest. These data also formed part of another study, on T cells in Graves' hyperthyroidism and ophthalmopathy.

Sample: peripheral blood mononuclear cells (PBMCs), taken at new diagnosis, from a patient treated with antithyroid drugs. These receptors all stem from a woman between 18 and 29 years old with Graves disease. The CDR3 runs from the conserved cysteine through the conserved F or W. A D gene is named only where the DNA matches it firmly. Size is stated for part of the rows, as once, few or many counts, or as a class when the clone is expanded.

TRBV2	few	NA	TRBJ2-1	TGTGCCAGGGCCACTACGTCGGAAAACAATGAGCAGTTCTTC	CARATTSENNEQFF
TRBV6-1	many	TRBD2	TRBJ2-1	TGCGCCAGCAGTGAGTCCATCAGCGGGAGCTCCTACAATGAGCAGTTCTTC	CASSESISGSSYNEQFF
TRBV6-1	many	NA	TRBJ1-2	TGTGCCAGCTCCGATTTCGGCTACACCTTC	CASSDFGYTF
TRBV30	many	NA	TRBJ1-2	TGTGCCTGGAGTGTAGGACCTGGGAATGGCTACACCTTC	CAWSVGPGNGYTF
TRBV18	many	NA	TRBJ1-1	TGTGCCAGCTCACCACTCATCGGGGAGGACACTGAAGCTTTCTTT	CASSPLIGEDTEAFF
TRBV7-8	few	TRBD1	TRBJ2-7	TGTGCCAGCGGGCCTACTCAGGGGGCAAGAAACGAGCAGTACTTC	CASGPTQGARNEQYF
TRBV9	many	NA	TRBJ2-1	TGTGCCAGCAGCGTAGGAAGGGGTAATGAGCAGTTCTTC	CASSVGRGNEQFF
TRBV7-9	NA	NA	TRBJ1-4	TGTGCCAGCAGCGCGGGGGGTGAAAAACTGTTTTTT	CASSAGGEKLFF
TRBV13	NA	NA	TRBJ2-7	TGTGCCAGCAGCTTAGAGGGGCGGGAGCAGTACTTC	CASSLEGREQYF
TRBV6-1	few	NA	TRBJ1-2	TGTGCCAGCAGTGAACGGTCGGGACACTCATATGGCTACACCTTC	CASSERSGHSYGYTF
TRBV20-1	many	TRBD2	TRBJ2-3	TGCAGTGCTAGAGATCCCCGGACTAGCGGATACACAGATACGCAGTATTTT	CSARDPRTSGYTDTQYF
TRBV20-1	many	NA	TRBJ2-1	TGCAGTGCTAGAGACTACAATGAGCAGTTCTTC	CSARDYNEQFF
TRBV5-1	many	NA	TRBJ2-1	TGCGCCAGCAGAATCCCAATTTGGCGAAGCAATGAGCAGTTCTTC	CASRIPIWRSNEQFF
TRBV30	many	TRBD1	TRBJ1-5	TGTGCCTGCCAGGGGGATAGCAATCAGCCCCAGCATTTT	CACQGDSNQPQHF
TRBV6-5	NA	TRBD1	TRBJ1-6	TGTGCCAGCAGTTATCGCAACAGGGGCTCCTATAATTCACCCCTCCACTTT	CASSYRNRGSYNSPLHF
TRBV6-1	many	NA	TRBJ2-7	TGTGCCAGCAGTGAAGCAACAGGTTATAGCTCCTACGAGCAGTACTTC	CASSEATGYSSYEQYF
TRBV7-3	many	NA	TRBJ2-3	TGTGCCAGCAGCTTGAGACCCCGTAGCACAGATACGCAGTATTTT	CASSLRPRSTDTQYF
TRBV2	many	TRBD1	TRBJ2-7	TGTGCCAGCATTTTTCAGGGGGCGGCTAATGAGCAGTACTTC	CASIFQGAANEQYF
TRBV24-1	few	TRBD2	TRBJ2-1	TGTGCCACCAGTGATTCTAGCGGGGGGGCCGTCAATGAGCAGTTCTTC	CATSDSSGGAVNEQFF
TRBV18	many	NA	TRBJ1-1	TGTGCCAGCTCATTGCAAGGGGGGTACACTGAAGCTTTCTTT	CASSLQGGYTEAFF
TRBV6-1	many	TRBD1	TRBJ1-1	TGTGCCAGCACATTCAGACAGGGCGGCACTGAAGCTTTCTTT	CASTFRQGGTEAFF
TRBV7-8	NA	NA	TRBJ1-4	TGTGCCAGCAGCTTAGATGGCGCGAGAGTTGAAAAACTGTTTTTT	CASSLDGARVEKLFF
TRBV11-2	NA	TRBD2	TRBJ2-3	TGTGCCAGCAGCTTGGGGGGTACTAGCGGGAAGGATACGCAGTATTTT	CASSLGGTSGKDTQYF
TRBV18	many	NA	TRBJ1-5	TGTGCCAGCTCACCGGACAAAAATCAGCCCCAGCATTTT	CASSPDKNQPQHF
TRBV5-1	few	NA	TRBJ1-1	TGCGCCAGCAGCCGGTTCGGGGACACTGAAGCTTTCTTT	CASSRFGDTEAFF